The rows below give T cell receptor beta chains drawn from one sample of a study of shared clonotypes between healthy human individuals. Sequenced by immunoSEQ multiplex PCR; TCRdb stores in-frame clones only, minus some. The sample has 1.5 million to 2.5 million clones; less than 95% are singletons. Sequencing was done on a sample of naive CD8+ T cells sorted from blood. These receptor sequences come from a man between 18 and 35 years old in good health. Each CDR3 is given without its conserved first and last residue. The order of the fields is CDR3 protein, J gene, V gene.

CDR3 protein: ASSFSRNEQF; J gene: TRBJ2-1; V gene: TRBV28
CDR3 protein: ATSSTSLSYEQY; J gene: TRBJ2-7; V gene: TRBV15
CDR3 protein: AISELGKAYEQY; J gene: TRBJ2-7; V gene: TRBV10-3
CDR3 protein: ASSQPDRGPFQETQY; J gene: TRBJ2-5; V gene: TRBV14
CDR3 protein: ASRGDHYEQY; J gene: TRBJ2-7; V gene: TRBV5-1
CDR3 protein: ASSIPGGNSYEQY; J gene: TRBJ2-7; V gene: TRBV19
CDR3 protein: SVVGGPAGVGTEAF; J gene: TRBJ1-1; V gene: TRBV29-1
CDR3 protein: ASSETPKGEAF; J gene: TRBJ1-1; V gene: TRBV10-1
CDR3 protein: ASSFTDGEQY; J gene: TRBJ2-7; V gene: TRBV9
CDR3 protein: ASSFPTGDPIISTDTQY; J gene: TRBJ2-3; V gene: TRBV7-9
CDR3 protein: ASSLGLLNTEAF; J gene: TRBJ1-1; V gene: TRBV28
CDR3 protein: ASSPPVWTGDTDTQY; J gene: TRBJ2-3; V gene: TRBV18
CDR3 protein: ASSLDSYQETQY; J gene: TRBJ2-5; V gene: TRBV7-9
CDR3 protein: ASSLVPGGTEAF; J gene: TRBJ1-1; V gene: TRBV5-5
CDR3 protein: ASSLSLSYEQY; J gene: TRBJ2-7; V gene: TRBV11-2
CDR3 protein: ASASTVNTEAF; J gene: TRBJ1-1; V gene: TRBV7-3
CDR3 protein: ASSWDGSGELF; J gene: TRBJ2-2; V gene: TRBV9
CDR3 protein: AISEGQDPSYEQY; J gene: TRBJ2-7; V gene: TRBV10-3
CDR3 protein: ASSQEELAEFYEQY; J gene: TRBJ2-7; V gene: TRBV4-1
CDR3 protein: ASSLRQASSYEQY; J gene: TRBJ2-7; V gene: TRBV5-5
CDR3 protein: ASSDSRGGRGLQDTQY; J gene: TRBJ2-5; V gene: TRBV6-4
CDR3 protein: ASSPGGVGPGGYT; J gene: TRBJ1-2; V gene: TRBV9
CDR3 protein: ASSVGGLVSSYNEQF; J gene: TRBJ2-1; V gene: TRBV27
CDR3 protein: ASSFRQGNQPQH; J gene: TRBJ1-5; V gene: TRBV27
CDR3 protein: ASSVGQGMAEQY; J gene: TRBJ2-7; V gene: TRBV11-3